This TCR beta chain emerged from a study of blood T cell repertoires in COVID-19. The data were produced by immunoSEQ multiplex PCR, yet TCRdb's version contains in-frame clones alone and is incomplete. The table includes around 180,000 clones, 80% to 90% detected once. The CDR3 is made up of 15 amino acids. Germline values: CDR1 LGHDT, CDR2 YNNKEL (reference sequence). V lost 7 bases, J lost 1 base, and 5 bases stayed unmatched. This sequence was found in a man aged 55 to 70 with acute or convalescent COVID-19. The J gene is TRBJ2-1, the V gene TRBV3-1 (or the pseudogene TRBV3-2); 9 nucleotides agree with TRBD1. The specimen was peripheral blood. This chain's CDR3 is CASTLGQGSYNEQFF. The CDR3 region has the DNA TGTGCCAGCACCTTAGGACAGGGGTCCTACAATGAGCAGTTCTTC.